This record concerns one T cell receptor (beta chain) sequence. Libraries were prepared by immunoSEQ multiplex PCR; TCRdb keeps only in-frame clonotypes and omits some of them. This table holds 50,000 to 65,000 clones, roughly 92% found once. The sample comes from a study of technical replicates of blood from a handful of donors. This CDR3 has 14 amino acids. Germline loops: CDR1 SGHVS, CDR2 FNYEAQ. The ends lost 1 base at V and 6 bases at J; junction bases unmatched: 6. The specimen was PBMCs. This sequence originates from a human donor in good health. Some clones in this sample may be carry-over from other donors' samples. The chain has TRBV7-6 and TRBJ2-7, with 7 bases aligning to TRBD2. CDR3 amino acids: CASSLGRLAREQYF. CDR3 nucleotides: TGTGCCAGCAGCTTAGGGAGACTAGCTCGCGAGCAGTACTTC.